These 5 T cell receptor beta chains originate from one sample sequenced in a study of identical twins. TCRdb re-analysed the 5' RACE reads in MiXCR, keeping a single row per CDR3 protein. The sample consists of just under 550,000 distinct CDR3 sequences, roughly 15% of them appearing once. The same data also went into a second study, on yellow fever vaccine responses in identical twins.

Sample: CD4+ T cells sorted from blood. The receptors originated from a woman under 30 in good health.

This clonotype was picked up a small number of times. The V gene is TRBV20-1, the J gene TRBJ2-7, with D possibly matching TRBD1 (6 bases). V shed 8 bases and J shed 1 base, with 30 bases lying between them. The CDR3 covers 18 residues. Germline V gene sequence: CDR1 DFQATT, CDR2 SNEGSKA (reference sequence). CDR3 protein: CSSQSGATGPSLSYEQYF. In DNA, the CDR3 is TGCAGTTCTCAAAGTGGGGCTACAGGGCCTAGCTTGTCCTACGAGCAGTACTTC.

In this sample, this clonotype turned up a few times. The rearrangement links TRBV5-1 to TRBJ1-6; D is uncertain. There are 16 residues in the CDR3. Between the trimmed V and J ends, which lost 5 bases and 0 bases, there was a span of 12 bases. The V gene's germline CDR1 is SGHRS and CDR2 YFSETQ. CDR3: CASSHQGSSYNSPLHF. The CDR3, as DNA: TGCGCCAGCAGTCATCAAGGCAGCTCCTATAATTCACCCCTCCACTTT.

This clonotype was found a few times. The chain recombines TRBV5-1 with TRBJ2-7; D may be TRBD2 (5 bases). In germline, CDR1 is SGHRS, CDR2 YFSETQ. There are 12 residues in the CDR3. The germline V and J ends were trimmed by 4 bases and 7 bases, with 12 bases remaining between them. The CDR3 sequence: CASSTPPGEQYF. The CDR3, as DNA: TGCGCCAGCAGCACCCCTCCGGGAGAGCAGTACTTC.

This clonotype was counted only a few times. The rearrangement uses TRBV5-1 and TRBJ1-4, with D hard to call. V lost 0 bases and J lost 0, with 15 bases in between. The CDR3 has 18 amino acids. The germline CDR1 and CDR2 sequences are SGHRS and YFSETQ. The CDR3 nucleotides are TGCGCCAGCAGCTTGGGGTCAGGAGCAGGCGCAACTAATGAAAAACTGTTTTTT. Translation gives CASSLGSGAGATNEKLFF.

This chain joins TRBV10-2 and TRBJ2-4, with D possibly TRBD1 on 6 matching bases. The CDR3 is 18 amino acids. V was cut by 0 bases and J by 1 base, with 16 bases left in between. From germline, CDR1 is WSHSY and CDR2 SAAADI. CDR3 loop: CASSESYREITAKNIQYF. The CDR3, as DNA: TGCGCCAGCAGTGAGTCCTACAGGGAAATCACGGCCAAAAACATTCAGTACTTC.